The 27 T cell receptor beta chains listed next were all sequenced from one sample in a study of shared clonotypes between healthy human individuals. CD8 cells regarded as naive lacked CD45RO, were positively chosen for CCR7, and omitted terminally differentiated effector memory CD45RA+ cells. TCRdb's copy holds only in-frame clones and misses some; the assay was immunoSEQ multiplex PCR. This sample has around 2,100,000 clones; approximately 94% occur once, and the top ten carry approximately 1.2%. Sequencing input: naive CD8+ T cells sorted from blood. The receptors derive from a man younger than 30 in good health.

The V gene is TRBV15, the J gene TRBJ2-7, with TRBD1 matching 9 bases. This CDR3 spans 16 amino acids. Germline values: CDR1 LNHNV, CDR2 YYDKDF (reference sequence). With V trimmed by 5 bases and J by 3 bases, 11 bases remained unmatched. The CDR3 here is CATSRRPGQGFYEQYF. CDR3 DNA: TGTGCCACCAGCCGGCGGCCGGGACAGGGTTTCTACGAGCAGTACTTC.

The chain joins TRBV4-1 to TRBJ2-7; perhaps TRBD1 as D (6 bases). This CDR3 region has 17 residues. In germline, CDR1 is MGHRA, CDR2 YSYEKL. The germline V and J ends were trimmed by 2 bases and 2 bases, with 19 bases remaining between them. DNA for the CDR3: TGCGCCAGCAGCCAATCGCTAACCGGGACAAAACCCTACGAGCAGTACTTC. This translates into CASSQSLTGTKPYEQYF.

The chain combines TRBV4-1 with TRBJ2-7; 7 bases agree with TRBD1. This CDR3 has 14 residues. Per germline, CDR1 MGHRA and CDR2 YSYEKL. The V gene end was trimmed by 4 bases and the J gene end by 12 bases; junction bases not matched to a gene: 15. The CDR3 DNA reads TGCGCCAGCAGCCGGGAGCCTCGGGACAGCCTCGGGTACTTC. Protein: CASSREPRDSLGYF.

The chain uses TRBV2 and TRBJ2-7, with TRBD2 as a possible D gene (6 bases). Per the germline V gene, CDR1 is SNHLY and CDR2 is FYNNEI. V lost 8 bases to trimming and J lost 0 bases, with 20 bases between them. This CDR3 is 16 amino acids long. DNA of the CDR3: TGTGCCAGCGTTGGGGGAAGCGGGCCGATCTCCTACGAGCAGTACTTC. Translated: CASVGGSGPISYEQYF.

The CDR3: CASSQDITLRPDGGELFF. CDR3 bases: TGCGCCAGCAGCCAAGACATAACCCTACGTCCCGATGGCGGGGAGCTGTTTTTT. V usage is TRBV4-3 and J usage is TRBJ2-2; no firm D call. The germline V and J ends were trimmed by 0 bases and 7 bases, with 21 bases remaining between them. CDR1 and CDR2 (germline): LGHNA, YSLEER. This CDR3 contains 18 residues.

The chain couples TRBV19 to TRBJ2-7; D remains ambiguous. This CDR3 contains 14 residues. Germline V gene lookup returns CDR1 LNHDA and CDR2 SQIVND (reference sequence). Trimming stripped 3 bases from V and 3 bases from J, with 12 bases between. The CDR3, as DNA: TGTGCCAGTAGTATTGGCCCTAGTATCTACGAGCAGTACTTC. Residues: CASSIGPSIYEQYF.

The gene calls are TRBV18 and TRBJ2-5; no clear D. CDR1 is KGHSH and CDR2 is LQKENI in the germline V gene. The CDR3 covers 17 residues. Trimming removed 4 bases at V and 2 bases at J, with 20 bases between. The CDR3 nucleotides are TGTGCCAGCTCACAACAACCAACCACTGGCGTACAAGAGACCCAGTACTTC. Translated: CASSQQPTTGVQETQYF.

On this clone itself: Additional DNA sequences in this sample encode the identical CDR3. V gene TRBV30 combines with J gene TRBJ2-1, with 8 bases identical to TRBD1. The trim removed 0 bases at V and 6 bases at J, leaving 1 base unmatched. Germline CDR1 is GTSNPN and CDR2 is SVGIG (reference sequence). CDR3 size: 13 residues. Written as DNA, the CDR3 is TGTGCCTGGAGTGTAACAGGGGGCAATGAGCAGTTCTTC. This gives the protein CAWSVTGGNEQFF.

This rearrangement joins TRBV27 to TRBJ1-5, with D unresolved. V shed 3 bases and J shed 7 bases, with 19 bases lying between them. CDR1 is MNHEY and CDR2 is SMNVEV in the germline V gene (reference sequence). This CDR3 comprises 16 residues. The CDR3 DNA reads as TGTGCCAGCAGTTTTATTGGATCGGGCCGATGGCAGCCCCAGCATTTT. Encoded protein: CASSFIGSGRWQPQHF.

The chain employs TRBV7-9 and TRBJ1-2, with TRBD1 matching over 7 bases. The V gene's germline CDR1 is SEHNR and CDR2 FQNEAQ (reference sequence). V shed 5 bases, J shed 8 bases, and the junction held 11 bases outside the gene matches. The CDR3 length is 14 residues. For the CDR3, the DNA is TGTGCCAGCAGCGCACAGGGGATTTCATACGGCTACACCTTC. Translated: CASSAQGISYGYTF.

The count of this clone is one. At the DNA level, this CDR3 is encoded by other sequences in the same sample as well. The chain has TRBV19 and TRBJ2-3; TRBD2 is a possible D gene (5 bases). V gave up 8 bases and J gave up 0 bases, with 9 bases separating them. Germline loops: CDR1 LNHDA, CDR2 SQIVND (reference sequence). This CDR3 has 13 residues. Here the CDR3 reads CASGGTSTDTQYF. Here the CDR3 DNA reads TGTGCCAGTGGAGGAACAAGCACAGATACGCAGTATTTT.

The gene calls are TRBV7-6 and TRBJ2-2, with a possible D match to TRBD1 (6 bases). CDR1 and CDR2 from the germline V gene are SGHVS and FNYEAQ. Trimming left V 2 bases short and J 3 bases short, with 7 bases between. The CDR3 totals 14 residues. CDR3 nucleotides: TGTGCCAGCAGCTTACAGGGGTACACCGGGGAGCTGTTTTTT. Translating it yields CASSLQGYTGELFF.

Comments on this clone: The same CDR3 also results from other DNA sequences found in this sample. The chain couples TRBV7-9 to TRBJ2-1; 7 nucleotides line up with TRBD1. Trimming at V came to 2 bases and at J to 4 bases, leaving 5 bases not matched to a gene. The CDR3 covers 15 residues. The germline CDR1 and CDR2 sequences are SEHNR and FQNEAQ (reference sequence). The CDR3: CASSLRQGVYNEQFF. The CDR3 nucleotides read TGTGCCAGCAGCTTACGACAGGGAGTTTACAATGAGCAGTTCTTC.

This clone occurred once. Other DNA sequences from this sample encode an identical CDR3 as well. The CDR3 loop reads CASSQGQGDYEQYF. Here the CDR3 DNA reads TGCGCCAGCAGCCAAGGACAGGGGGACTACGAGCAGTACTTC. V is TRBV4-1 and J is TRBJ2-7; 9 bases are a match to TRBD1. CDR1 MGHRA and CDR2 YSYEKL come from the germline V gene. This CDR3 is built from 14 residues. The V and J ends lost 1 base and 3 bases, in that order; junction bases with no gene match: 1.

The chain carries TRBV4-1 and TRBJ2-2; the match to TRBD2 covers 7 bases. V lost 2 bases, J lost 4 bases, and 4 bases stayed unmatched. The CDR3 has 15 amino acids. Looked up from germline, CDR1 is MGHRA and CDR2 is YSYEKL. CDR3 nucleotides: TGCGCCAGCAGCCAAAGAGCGGGGAGCACCGGGGAGCTGTTTTTT. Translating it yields CASSQRAGSTGELFF.

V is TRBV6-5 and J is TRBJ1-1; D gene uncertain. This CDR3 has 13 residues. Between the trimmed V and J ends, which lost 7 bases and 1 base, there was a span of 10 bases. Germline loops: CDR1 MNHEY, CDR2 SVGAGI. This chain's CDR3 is CASTTTPNTEAFF. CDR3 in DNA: TGTGCCAGCACCACGACACCGAACACTGAAGCTTTCTTT.

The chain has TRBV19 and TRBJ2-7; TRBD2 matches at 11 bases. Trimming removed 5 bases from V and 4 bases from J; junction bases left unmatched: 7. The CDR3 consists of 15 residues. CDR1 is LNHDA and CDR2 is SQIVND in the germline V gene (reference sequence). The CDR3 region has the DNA TGTGCCAGTAGTGCGGGACTAGCGGCCGTTTACGAGCAGTACTTC. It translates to CASSAGLAAVYEQYF. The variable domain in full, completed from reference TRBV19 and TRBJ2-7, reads DGGITQSPKYLFRKEGQNVTLSCEQNLNHDAMYWYRQDPGQGLRLIYYSQIVNDFQKGDIAEGYSVSREKKESFPLTVTSAQKNPTAFYLCASSAGLAAVYEQYFGPGTRLTVT.

The CDR3 DNA reads as TGCGCCAGCAGCCAAGATCAGTTGGACGCAGATACGCAGTATTTT. The encoded protein is CASSQDQLDADTQYF. V gene TRBV4-3 combines with J gene TRBJ2-3; no reliable D call. Germline V gene data show CDR1 as LGHNA and CDR2 as YSLEER. The CDR3 contains 15 residues. The V and J ends lost 0 bases and 4 bases respectively, with 11 bases between them.

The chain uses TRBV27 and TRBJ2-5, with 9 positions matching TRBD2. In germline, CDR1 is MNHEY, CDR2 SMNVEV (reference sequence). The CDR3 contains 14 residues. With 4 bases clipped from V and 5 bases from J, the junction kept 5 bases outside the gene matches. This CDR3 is CASSWGAGGETQYF. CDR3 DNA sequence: TGTGCCAGCAGTTGGGGGGCGGGAGGGGAGACCCAGTACTTC.

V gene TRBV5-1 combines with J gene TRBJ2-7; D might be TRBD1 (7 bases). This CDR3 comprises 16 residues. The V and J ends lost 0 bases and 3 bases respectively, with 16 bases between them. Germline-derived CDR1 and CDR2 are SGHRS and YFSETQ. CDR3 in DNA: TGCGCCAGCAGCTTGGAGTGGGCAGGGGGGTACTACGAGCAGTACTTC. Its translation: CASSLEWAGGYYEQYF. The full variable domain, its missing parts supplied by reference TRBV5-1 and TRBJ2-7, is KAGVTQTPRYLIKTRGQQVTLSCSPISGHRSVSWYQQTPGQGLQFLFEYFSETQRNKGNFPGRFSGRQFSNSRSEMNVSTLELGDSALYLCASSLEWAGGYYEQYFGPGTRLTVT.

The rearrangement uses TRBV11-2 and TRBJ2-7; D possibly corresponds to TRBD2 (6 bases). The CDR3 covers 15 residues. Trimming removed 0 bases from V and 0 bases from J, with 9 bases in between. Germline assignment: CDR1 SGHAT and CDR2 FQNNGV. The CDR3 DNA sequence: TGTGCCAGCAGCTTAGACCACGGGGGCTCCTACGAGCAGTACTTC. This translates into CASSLDHGGSYEQYF.

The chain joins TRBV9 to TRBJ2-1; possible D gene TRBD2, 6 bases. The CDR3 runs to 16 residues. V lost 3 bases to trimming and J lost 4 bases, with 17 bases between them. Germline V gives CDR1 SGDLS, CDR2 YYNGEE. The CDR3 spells CASSAEPGSGYNEQFF. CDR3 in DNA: TGTGCCAGCAGCGCAGAGCCCGGGAGCGGATACAATGAGCAGTTCTTC.

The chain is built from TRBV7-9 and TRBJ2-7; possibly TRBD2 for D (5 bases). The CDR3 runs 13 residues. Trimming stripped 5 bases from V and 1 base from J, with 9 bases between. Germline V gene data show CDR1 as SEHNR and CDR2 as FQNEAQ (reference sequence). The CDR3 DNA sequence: TGTGCCAGCAGCCAACCGGGGTCCTACGAGCAGTACTTC. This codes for CASSQPGSYEQYF.

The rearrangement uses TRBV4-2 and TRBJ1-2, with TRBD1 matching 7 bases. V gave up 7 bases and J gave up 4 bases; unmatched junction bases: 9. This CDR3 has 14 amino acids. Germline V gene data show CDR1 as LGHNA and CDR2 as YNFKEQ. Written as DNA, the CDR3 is TGTGCCAGCAACGAAGAGGGGGCCTCCTATGGCTACACCTTC. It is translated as CASNEEGASYGYTF.

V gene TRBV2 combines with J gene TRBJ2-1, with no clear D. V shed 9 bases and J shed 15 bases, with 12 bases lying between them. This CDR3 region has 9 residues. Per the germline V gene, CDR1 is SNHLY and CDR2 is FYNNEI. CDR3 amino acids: CASGPNSFF. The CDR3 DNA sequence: TGTGCCAGTGGACCGAACTCGTTCTTC.

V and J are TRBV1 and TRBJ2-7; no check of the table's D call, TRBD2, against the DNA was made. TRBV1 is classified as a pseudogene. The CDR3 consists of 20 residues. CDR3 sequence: CTSRNLGLAGVEAHSYEQYF. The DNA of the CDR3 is TGCACCAGCCGAAATTTGGGACTAGCGGGAGTCGAGGCTCACTCCTACGAGCAGTACTTC.

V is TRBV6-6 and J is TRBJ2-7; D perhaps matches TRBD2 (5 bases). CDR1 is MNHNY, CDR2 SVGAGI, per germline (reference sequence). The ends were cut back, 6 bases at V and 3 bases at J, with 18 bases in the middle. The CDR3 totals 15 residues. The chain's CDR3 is CASRHQLDGIYEQYF. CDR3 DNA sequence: TGTGCCAGCAGGCACCAGTTGGACGGGATCTACGAGCAGTACTTC.